Presented here are 3 T cell receptor beta chains from one specimen sequenced in a study of blood T cells in healthy people across ages (dated by TCRdb to between 2014 and 2016). The receptor library was made with 5' RACE. The instrument was an Illumina HiSeq 2500. A second 7 to 11 cycle PCR used a sample-barcoded 5' primer and a J-beta primer mix. The public reads were reprocessed in TCRdb via fastp at Q25 and MiXCR, keeping in-frame beta chains. CDR3 protein duplicates are merged, each entry listing the most common genes and DNA. Counted in this sample were about 1.5 million distinct CDR3 sequences; around 40% of them appeared once. More than 4% of the sample comes from the top ten. Sequenced input: blood. Every receptor here comes from a woman under 30 in good health.

This chain uses TRBV7-9 with TRBJ2-1; the D gene is possibly TRBD2 (5 bases). CDR1 is SEHNR, CDR2 FQNEAQ, per germline (reference sequence). Trimming shortened V by 5 bases and J by 2 bases, and 16 bases separated the two germline ends. The CDR3 spans 16 residues. The CDR3, as DNA: TGTGCCAGCAGCCCGCCGTCGGGAACAACCTACAATGAGCAGTTCTTC. Amino acid sequence: CASSPPSGTTYNEQFF.

This clonotype was detected ten times or more. The genes are TRBV7-2 and TRBJ1-4; D not resolved. The ends were cut back, 6 bases at V and 5 bases at J, with 10 bases in the middle. This CDR3 is built from 13 residues. Per germline, CDR1 SGHTA and CDR2 FQGNSA. The CDR3 loop reads CASSFGGNEKLFF. The CDR3 region has the DNA TGTGCCAGCAGTTTTGGCGGAAATGAAAAACTGTTTTTT.

This sequence joins TRBV7-2 and TRBJ2-4; the match to TRBD1 covers 7 bases. Looked up from germline, CDR1 is SGHTA and CDR2 is FQGNSA. J gave up 7 bases and V 0 bases, and 9 bases lay outside the gene matches. The CDR3 totals 16 residues. CDR3 in amino acids: CASSLATGSGSNIQYF. CDR3 coding DNA: TGTGCCAGCAGCTTAGCGACAGGGTCAGGTTCGAACATTCAGTACTTC. The full variable domain, completed using reference TRBV7-2 and TRBJ2-4, is GAGVSQSPSNKVTEKGKDVELRCDPISGHTALYWYRQSLGQGLEFLIYFQGNSAPDKSGLPSDRFSAERTGGSVSTLTIQRTQQEDSAVYLCASSLATGSGSNIQYFGAGTRLSVL.